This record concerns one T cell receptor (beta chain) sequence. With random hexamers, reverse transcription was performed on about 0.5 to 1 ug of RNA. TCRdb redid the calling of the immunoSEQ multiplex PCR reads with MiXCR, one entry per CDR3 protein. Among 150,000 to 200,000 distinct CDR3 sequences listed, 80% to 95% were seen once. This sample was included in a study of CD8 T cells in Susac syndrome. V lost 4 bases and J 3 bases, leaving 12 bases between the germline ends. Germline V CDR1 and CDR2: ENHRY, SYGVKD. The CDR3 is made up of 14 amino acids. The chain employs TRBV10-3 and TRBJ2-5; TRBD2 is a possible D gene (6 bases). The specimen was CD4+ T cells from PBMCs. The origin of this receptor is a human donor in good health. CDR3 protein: CAISGTTTEETQYF. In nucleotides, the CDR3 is TGTGCCATCAGTGGGACTACTACTGAAGAGACCCAGTACTTC.